The next 32 T cell receptor beta chains were all read from a single sample in a study of T cell responses to AZD1222 COVID-19 vaccine. The method was immunoSEQ multiplex PCR; TCRdb's version includes in-frame clones alone and lacks a portion of them. The sample includes around 140,000 clones, approximately 93% of them seen just once. The sequencing used peripheral blood, collected after recovery from COVID-19. These receptors originate from an adult who had recovered from COVID-19.

This chain links TRBV27 with TRBJ1-2; weak D call: TRBD1 (5 bases). The CDR3 has 14 amino acids. The germline CDR1 and CDR2 sequences are MNHEY and SMNVEV (reference sequence). V lost 6 bases and J lost 10, with 21 bases in between. CDR3 loop: CASSGAKGLSDYTF. The CDR3 DNA is TGTGCCAGCAGCGGGGCAAAGGGATTAAGTGACTACACCTTC.

The chain joins TRBV3-1 (or the pseudogene TRBV3-2) to TRBJ2-7; a possible D gene is TRBD1 (6 bases). Germline V CDR1 and CDR2: LGHDT, YNNKEL (reference sequence). V was trimmed by 4 bases and J by 5 bases, leaving 15 bases between them. The CDR3 covers 14 residues. The CDR3 spells CASSRGLGANEQYF. CDR3 bases: TGTGCCAGCAGCCGGGGTTTGGGGGCCAACGAGCAGTACTTC.

This chain joins TRBV6-5 and TRBJ1-2; maybe TRBD1 (5 bases). CDR3 size: 13 residues. Per germline, CDR1 MNHEY and CDR2 SVGAGI. V was shortened by 7 bases and J by 4 bases, with 13 bases between the two germline ends. In nucleotides, the CDR3 is TGTGCCAGCACCCCGGACATACTCTATGGCTACACCTTC. Its protein is CASTPDILYGYTF.

Comments on this clone: The same CDR3 can be traced to other DNA sequences in this sample. This chain joins TRBV5-6 and TRBJ1-1; D unresolved. Germline CDR1 reads SGHDT; CDR2 reads YYEEEE. The CDR3 is 11 residues long. Trimming took off 4 bases at V and 0 bases at J, with 1 base between the two ends. The CDR3 region is CASSLNTEAFF. As DNA, the CDR3 is TGTGCCAGCAGCCTGAACACTGAAGCTTTCTTT.

V gene TRBV30 combines with J gene TRBJ1-3; D is unclear. This CDR3 has 13 amino acids. V shed 4 bases and J shed 3 bases, with 10 bases lying between them. CDR1 is GTSNPN, CDR2 SVGIG, per germline (reference sequence). In DNA form, the CDR3 reads TGTGCCTGGACTAGGGTTGGTGGAAACACCATATATTTT. This encodes CAWTRVGGNTIYF.

The chain couples TRBV2 to TRBJ2-2; possibly TRBD1 for D (6 bases). The CDR3 extends over 14 amino acids. The germline V and J ends were trimmed by 7 bases and 4 bases, with 13 bases remaining between them. The germline V gene encodes CDR1 SNHLY and CDR2 FYNNEI. The CDR3 loop reads CASMGQGRTGELFF. The CDR3, as DNA: TGTGCCAGCATGGGTCAGGGGCGCACCGGGGAGCTGTTTTTT.

The chain employs TRBV29-1 and TRBJ1-2, with 12 bases identical to TRBD1. From germline, CDR1 is SQVTM and CDR2 ANQGSEA. V gave up 7 bases and J gave up 4 bases; unmatched junction bases: 1. This CDR3 has 12 residues. DNA for the CDR3: TGCAGCGCGGGACAGGGGGCCTATGGCTACACCTTC. It specifies CSAGQGAYGYTF.

This clone showed up just once. The V call is TRBV30, the J call TRBJ1-4; D gene unclear. The V end lost 1 base, the J end lost 8 bases, and 11 bases lay between the germline ends. The germline CDR1 and CDR2 sequences are GTSNPN and SVGIG (reference sequence). The CDR3 runs 13 residues. The CDR3 sequence is CAWSGARLEKLFF. CDR3 DNA: TGTGCCTGGAGTGGGGCCAGACTCGAAAAACTGTTTTTT.

The V gene is TRBV19, the J gene TRBJ2-1; 15 positions agree with TRBD2. J gave up 8 bases and V 3 bases, and 2 bases lay outside the gene matches. CDR3 size: 15 residues. Germline V gene lookup returns CDR1 LNHDA and CDR2 SQIVND (reference sequence). The CDR3 DNA reads TGTGCCAGTAGTATCAGGACTAGCGGGAGGGATGAGCAGTTCTTC. Translated, it gives CASSIRTSGRDEQFF.

The chain links TRBV7-2 to TRBJ1-5; D gene uncertain. The CDR3 runs 14 residues. CDR1 and CDR2 from the germline V gene are SGHTA and FQGNSA. Trimming stripped 1 base from V and 1 base from J, with 5 bases between. The CDR3 DNA sequence: TGTGCCAGCAGCTTAGAGCAAAGCAATCAGCCCCAGCATTTT. Residues: CASSLEQSNQPQHF.

This rearrangement joins TRBV4-2 to TRBJ1-4; D gene ambiguous. The V gene's germline CDR1 is LGHNA and CDR2 YNFKEQ. V was trimmed by 1 base and J by 6 bases, leaving 12 bases between them. There are 15 residues in the CDR3. The CDR3 nucleotides read TGTGCCAGCAGCCAAGTGAGGCAAACGGATGAAAAACTGTTTTTT. Translated: CASSQVRQTDEKLFF.

This clone occurred once. V usage is TRBV6-5 and J usage is TRBJ2-7; D is possibly TRBD1 or TRBD2 (5 bases each). The V and J ends lost 0 bases and 9 bases respectively, with 12 bases between them. The CDR3 length is 13 residues. The V gene's germline CDR1 is MNHEY and CDR2 SVGAGI. CDR3 DNA: TGTGCCAGCAGTTACTCCCTTGGGGGTCGGCAGTACTTC. Encoded protein: CASSYSLGGRQYF.

This rearrangement joins TRBV7-2 to TRBJ2-1, with unresolved D. This CDR3 spans 11 amino acids. CDR1 is SGHTA and CDR2 is FQGNSA in the germline V gene. V lost 5 bases, J lost 7 bases, and 6 bases lay in between. The CDR3 sequence: CASSPSNEQFF. DNA of the CDR3: TGTGCCAGCAGCCCCTCAAATGAGCAGTTCTTC.

This chain uses TRBV18 with TRBJ1-1; unclear D gene. Germline V CDR1 and CDR2: KGHSH, LQKENI. V shed 4 bases and J shed 3 bases, with 3 bases lying between them. The length of the CDR3 is 11 residues. CDR3 sequence: CASSQDTEAFF. CDR3 sequence (DNA): TGTGCCAGCTCACAGGACACTGAAGCTTTCTTT.

The chain carries TRBV4-2 and TRBJ2-7; 7 bases line up with TRBD2. The CDR3 loop spans 19 amino acids. J gave up 6 bases and V 4 bases, and 24 bases lay outside the gene matches. Germline V gene data show CDR1 as LGHNA and CDR2 as YNFKEQ. The CDR3 loop is CASSLKAPRMAAGVREQYF. The CDR3 nucleotides read TGTGCCAGCAGCCTAAAAGCTCCTCGAATGGCGGCGGGAGTGCGCGAGCAGTACTTC.

The genes are TRBV25-1 and TRBJ2-2; D remains ambiguous. Germline CDR1 MGHDK, CDR2 SYGVNS. There are 14 residues in the CDR3. Trimming removed 6 bases at V and 4 bases at J, with 12 bases between. The CDR3 sequence: CASRTGTLTGELFF. The CDR3 DNA sequence: TGTGCCAGCAGGACCGGAACTCTCACCGGGGAGCTGTTTTTT.

The rearrangement links TRBV29-1 to TRBJ1-3; D is ambiguous. Trimming cost V 5 bases and J 0 bases, with 5 bases left between them. Germline CDR1 and CDR2: SQVTM and ANQGSEA. The CDR3 has 12 amino acids. CDR3 in DNA: TGCAGCGTTTCGATCTCTGGAAACACCATATATTTT. Protein product: CSVSISGNTIYF.

The rearrangement uses TRBV28 and TRBJ2-1, with a possible D match to TRBD2 (5 bases). Per germline, CDR1 MDHEN and CDR2 SYDVKM. The length of the CDR3 is 12 residues. With 5 bases removed from V and 12 bases from J, the gap between germline ends came to 14 bases. The CDR3 nucleotides read TGTGCCAGCAGTACGTGGGAGTCCGGGCAGTTCTTC. Its translation is CASSTWESGQFF. Supplemented by reference TRBV28 and TRBJ2-1, the full variable domain reads DVKVTQSSRYLVKRTGEKVFLECVQDMDHENMFWYRQDPGLGLRLIYFSYDVKMKEKGDIPEGYSVSREKKERFSLILESASTNQTSMYLCASSTWESGQFFGPGTRLTVL.

V is TRBV5-6 and J is TRBJ2-7; no definite D call. Germline V gene sequence: CDR1 SGHDT, CDR2 YYEEEE. Trimming pared 1 base from V and 8 bases from J, leaving 10 bases between. The CDR3 totals 12 residues. The CDR3 sequence: CASSLNGEQQYF. CDR3 DNA: TGTGCCAGCAGCTTGAATGGTGAACAGCAGTACTTC.

The chain couples TRBV29-1 to TRBJ2-7, with 14 bases that match TRBD2. This CDR3 is 16 amino acids long. Germline values: CDR1 SQVTM, CDR2 ANQGSEA. With 5 bases clipped from V and 2 bases from J, the junction kept 8 bases outside the gene matches. CDR3 amino acids: CSVQGTSGRPTYEQYF. For the CDR3, the DNA is TGCAGCGTTCAGGGGACTAGCGGGAGACCAACCTACGAGCAGTACTTC.

The CDR3 reads CASSQSTRQVSEAFF. The CDR3 nucleotides are TGTGCCAGCAGCCAAAGTACTCGACAGGTCAGTGAAGCTTTCTTT. The chain uses TRBV5-4 and TRBJ1-1; the D gene is possibly TRBD1 (6 bases). The CDR3 loop spans 15 amino acids. Germline assignment: CDR1 SGHNT and CDR2 YYREEE (reference sequence). Trimming left V 4 bases short and J 7 bases short, with 20 bases between.

The rearrangement joins TRBV5-6 to TRBJ1-4; 8 bases agree with TRBD1. J was trimmed by 8 bases and V by 4 bases; bases with no gene match: 19. Germline lookup yields CDR1 SGHDT and CDR2 YYEEEE. The CDR3 spans 18 residues. Here the CDR3 reads CASSPPHGNRGIVEKLFF. CDR3 bases: TGTGCCAGCAGCCCCCCCCATGGGAACAGGGGGATAGTCGAAAAACTGTTTTTT.

This chain links TRBV7-9 with TRBJ2-3, with unresolved D. Germline lookup yields CDR1 SEHNR and CDR2 FQNEAQ (reference sequence). The ends were cut back, 5 bases at V and 0 bases at J, with 6 bases in the middle. This CDR3 has 13 amino acids. The CDR3, as DNA: TGTGCCAGCAGCGCCTCTAGCACAGATACGCAGTATTTT. This translates into CASSASSTDTQYF. Drawing the rest from reference TRBV7-9 and TRBJ2-3, the complete variable domain is DTGVSQNPRHKITKRGQNVTFRCDPISEHNRLYWYRQTLGQGPEFLTYFQNEAQLEKSRLLSDRFSAERPKGSFSTLEIQRTEQGDSAMYLCASSASSTDTQYFGPGTRLTVL.

V gene TRBV7-6 combines with J gene TRBJ2-7; D tentatively reads TRBD1 or TRBD2 (5 bases each). The CDR3 contains 14 residues. CDR1 and CDR2 from the germline V gene are SGHVS and FNYEAQ. Deletions cut 5 bases from V and 2 bases from J, with 13 bases between. Written as DNA, the CDR3 is TGTGCCAGCAGCCCACGTCCGGGGCCCTACGAGCAGTACTTC. Protein product: CASSPRPGPYEQYF.

This rearrangement joins TRBV6-5 to TRBJ1-3; D is unresolved. Germline CDR1 MNHEY, CDR2 SVGAGI. Trimming removed 6 bases at V and 1 base at J, with 13 bases between. CDR3 size: 15 residues. The CDR3 sequence: CASSLQSISGNTIYF. CDR3 coding DNA: TGTGCCAGCAGCCTACAGTCAATATCTGGAAACACCATATATTTT.

V gene TRBV5-4 combines with J gene TRBJ2-7; 7 bases line up with TRBD2. V lost 0 bases and J lost 6; bases outside the gene matches: 12. Per germline, CDR1 SGHNT and CDR2 YYREEE (reference sequence). This CDR3 contains 16 residues. The CDR3 here is CASSLGGAGVEGEQYF. CDR3 nucleotide sequence: TGTGCCAGCAGCTTGGGGGGCGCGGGAGTGGAGGGCGAGCAGTACTTC.

V and J are TRBV27 and TRBJ2-7, with 7 bases that match TRBD2. Germline CDR1 is MNHEY and CDR2 is SMNVEV (reference sequence). The CDR3 runs 15 residues. Unmatched junction bases numbered 7, after V lost 3 bases and J lost 2 bases. The CDR3 sequence is CASSFTLAPTYEQYF. In nucleotides, the CDR3 is TGTGCCAGCAGTTTTACACTAGCGCCGACCTACGAGCAGTACTTC.

V and J are TRBV7-9 and TRBJ1-4, with 9 bases aligning to TRBD1. The germline V gene has CDR1 SEHNR and CDR2 FQNEAQ (reference sequence). V lost 6 bases to trimming and J lost 8 bases; unmatched junction nucleotides: 13. CDR3 length: 16 residues. The chain's CDR3 is CASSKGTGQGQEKLFF. The CDR3 coding sequence is TGTGCCAGCAGTAAAGGGACGGGACAGGGTCAGGAAAAACTGTTTTTT.

This clone was observed once. As DNA, the CDR3 is TGTGCCAGCAGTTCTCCCTTACCAGGTAGCAATCAGCCCCAGCATTTT. Amino acids: CASSSPLPGSNQPQHF. The chain links TRBV28 to TRBJ1-5; D is unclear. Between the trimmed V and J ends, which lost 4 bases and 0 bases, there was a span of 13 bases. This CDR3 is built from 16 residues. The germline V gene encodes CDR1 MDHEN and CDR2 SYDVKM.

This clone has a single count. The sample holds other DNA sequences that translate to the same CDR3. V usage is TRBV20-1 and J usage is TRBJ2-5; no definite D call. This CDR3 is 11 amino acids long. Germline CDR1 is DFQATT and CDR2 is SNEGSKA (reference sequence). V was cut by 3 bases and J by 1 base, with 3 bases left in between. The CDR3 nucleotides read TGCAGTGCTAGGAGCCAAGAGACCCAGTACTTC. Its translation is CSARSQETQYF.

J is TRBJ2-1 and V is TRBV5-1; no clear D gene. This CDR3 is 15 amino acids long. The V end lost 0 bases, the J end lost 3 bases, and 10 bases lay between the germline ends. The germline gives CDR1 SGHRS, CDR2 YFSETQ. The chain's CDR3 is CASSLVGVLYNEQFF. Written as DNA, the CDR3 is TGCGCCAGCAGCTTGGTTGGGGTCCTCTACAATGAGCAGTTCTTC.

CDR3 in amino acids: CASSRHLTSHNEQFF. Written as DNA, the CDR3 is TGCGCCAGCAGTCGACACCTGACTAGCCACAATGAGCAGTTCTTC. This sequence joins TRBV5-1 and TRBJ2-1, with TRBD2 matching over 7 bases. J lost 5 bases, V lost 5 bases, and 10 bases had no gene match. Germline CDR1 and CDR2: SGHRS and YFSETQ. CDR3 length: 15 residues.